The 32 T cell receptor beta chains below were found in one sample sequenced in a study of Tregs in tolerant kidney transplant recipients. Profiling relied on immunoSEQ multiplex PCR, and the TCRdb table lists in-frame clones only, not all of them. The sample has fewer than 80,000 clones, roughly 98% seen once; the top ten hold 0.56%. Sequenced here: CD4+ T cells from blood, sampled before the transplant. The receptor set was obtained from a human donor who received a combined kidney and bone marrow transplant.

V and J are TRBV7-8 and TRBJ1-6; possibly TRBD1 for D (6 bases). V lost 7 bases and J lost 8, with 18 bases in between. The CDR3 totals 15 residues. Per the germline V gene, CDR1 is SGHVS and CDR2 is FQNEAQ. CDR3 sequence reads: CASIRTVPGDSPLHF. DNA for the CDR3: TGTGCCAGCATACGGACAGTTCCCGGTGATTCACCCCTCCACTTT.

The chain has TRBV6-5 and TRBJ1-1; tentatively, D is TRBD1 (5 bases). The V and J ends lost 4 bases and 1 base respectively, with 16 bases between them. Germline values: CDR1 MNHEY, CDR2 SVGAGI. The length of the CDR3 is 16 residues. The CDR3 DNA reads TGTGCCAGCAGTTCCGTAGGCGGGGGGAGGAACACTGAAGCTTTCTTT. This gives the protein CASSSVGGGRNTEAFF.

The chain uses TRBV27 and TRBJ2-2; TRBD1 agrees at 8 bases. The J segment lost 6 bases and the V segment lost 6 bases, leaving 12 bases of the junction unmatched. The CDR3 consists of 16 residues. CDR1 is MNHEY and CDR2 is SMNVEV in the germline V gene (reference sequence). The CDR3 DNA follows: TGTGCCAGCAGATTAACCGGGACAGGAGTGCCCGGGGAGCTGTTTTTT. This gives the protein CASRLTGTGVPGELFF.

The CDR3 DNA reads as TGTGCCAGTAGTTTACATCAGGGCCTGGGCAATCAGCCCCAGCATTTT. Its protein product is CASSLHQGLGNQPQHF. This chain uses TRBV19 with TRBJ1-5; TRBD1 is a possible D gene (5 bases). Between the trimmed V and J ends, which lost 5 bases and 2 bases, there was a span of 16 bases. The germline gives CDR1 LNHDA, CDR2 SQIVND (reference sequence). This CDR3 has 16 residues.

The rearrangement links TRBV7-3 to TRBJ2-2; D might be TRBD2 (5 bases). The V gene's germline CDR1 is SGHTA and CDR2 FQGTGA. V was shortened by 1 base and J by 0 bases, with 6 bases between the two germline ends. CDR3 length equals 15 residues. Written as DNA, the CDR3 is TGTGCCAGCAGCTTAAGGCGGGCGAACACCGGGGAGCTGTTTTTT. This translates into CASSLRRANTGELFF.

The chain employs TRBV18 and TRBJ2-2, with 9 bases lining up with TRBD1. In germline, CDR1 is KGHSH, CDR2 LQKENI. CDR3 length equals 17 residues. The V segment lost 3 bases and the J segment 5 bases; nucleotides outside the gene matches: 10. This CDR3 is CASSPKLLTGGTGELFF. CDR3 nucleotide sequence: TGTGCCAGCTCACCCAAGCTGTTGACAGGGGGAACCGGGGAGCTGTTTTTT.

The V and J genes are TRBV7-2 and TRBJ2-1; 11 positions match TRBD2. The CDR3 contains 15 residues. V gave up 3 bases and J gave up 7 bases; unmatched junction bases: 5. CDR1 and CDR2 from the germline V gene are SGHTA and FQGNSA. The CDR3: CASSFASGGSNEQFF. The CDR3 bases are TGTGCCAGCAGCTTTGCTAGCGGGGGGTCTAATGAGCAGTTCTTC.

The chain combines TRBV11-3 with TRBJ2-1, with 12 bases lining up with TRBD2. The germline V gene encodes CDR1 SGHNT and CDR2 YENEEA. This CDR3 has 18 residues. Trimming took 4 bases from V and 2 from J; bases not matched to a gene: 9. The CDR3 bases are TGTGCCAGCAGCTCCGGACTAGCGGGAAGACGAACCTACAATGAGCAGTTCTTC. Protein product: CASSSGLAGRRTYNEQFF.

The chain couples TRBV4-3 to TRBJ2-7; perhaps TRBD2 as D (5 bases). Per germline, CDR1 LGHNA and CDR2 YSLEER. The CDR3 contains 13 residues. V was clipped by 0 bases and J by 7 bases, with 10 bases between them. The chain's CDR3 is CASSQDTRTEQYF. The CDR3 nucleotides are TGCGCCAGCAGCCAAGATACGAGGACTGAGCAGTACTTC.

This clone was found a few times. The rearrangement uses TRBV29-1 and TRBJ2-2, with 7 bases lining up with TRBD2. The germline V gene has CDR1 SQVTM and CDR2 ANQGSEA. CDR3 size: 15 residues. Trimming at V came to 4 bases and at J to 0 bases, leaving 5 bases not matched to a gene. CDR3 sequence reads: CSVVSGPANTGELFF. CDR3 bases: TGCAGCGTTGTTAGCGGGCCCGCGAACACCGGGGAGCTGTTTTTT.

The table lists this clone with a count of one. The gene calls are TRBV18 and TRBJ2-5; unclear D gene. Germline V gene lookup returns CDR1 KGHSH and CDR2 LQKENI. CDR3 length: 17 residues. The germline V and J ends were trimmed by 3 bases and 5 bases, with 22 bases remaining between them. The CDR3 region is CASSPVGSENLRETQYF. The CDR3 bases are TGTGCCAGCTCACCCGTAGGTTCGGAAAACCTCAGGGAGACCCAGTACTTC.

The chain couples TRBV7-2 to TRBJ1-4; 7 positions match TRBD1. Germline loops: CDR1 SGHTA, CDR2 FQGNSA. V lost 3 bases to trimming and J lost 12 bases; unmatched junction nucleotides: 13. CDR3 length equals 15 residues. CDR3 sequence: CASSLAGQALRQLFF. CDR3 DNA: TGTGCCAGCAGCTTGGCAGGACAGGCGCTCAGACAACTGTTTTTT. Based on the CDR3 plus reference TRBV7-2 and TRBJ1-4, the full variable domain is GAGVSQSPSNKVTEKGKDVELRCDPISGHTALYWYRQSLGQGLEFLIYFQGNSAPDKSGLPSDRFSAERTGGSVSTLTIQRTQQEDSAVYLCASSLAGQALRQLFFGSGTQLSVL.

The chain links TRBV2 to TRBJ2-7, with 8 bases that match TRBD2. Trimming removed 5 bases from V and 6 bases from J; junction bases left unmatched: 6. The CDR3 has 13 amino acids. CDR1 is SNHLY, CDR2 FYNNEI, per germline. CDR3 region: CASSTGGELEQYF. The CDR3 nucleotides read TGTGCCAGCAGTACGGGAGGGGAGCTCGAGCAGTACTTC. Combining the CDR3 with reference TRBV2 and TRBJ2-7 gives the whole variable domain EPEVTQTPSHQVTQMGQEVILRCVPISNHLYFYWYRQILGQKVEFLVSFYNNEISEKSEIFDDQFSVERPDGSNFTLKIRSTKLEDSAMYFCASSTGGELEQYFGPGTRLTVT.

In DNA form, the CDR3 reads TGTGCCAGCTCCACAACCGGACAACAAGGAAACGGGCAGTTCTTC. Translated, it gives CASSTTGQQGNGQFF. V usage is TRBV18 and J usage is TRBJ2-1; D is possibly TRBD1 (5 bases). The germline CDR1 and CDR2 sequences are KGHSH and LQKENI. The V and J ends lost 6 bases and 12 bases respectively, with 24 bases between them. The CDR3 covers 15 residues.

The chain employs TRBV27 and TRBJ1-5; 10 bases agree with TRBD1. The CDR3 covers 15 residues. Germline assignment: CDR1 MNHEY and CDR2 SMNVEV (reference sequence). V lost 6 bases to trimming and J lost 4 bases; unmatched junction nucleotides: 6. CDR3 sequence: CASRRQGAGNQPQHF. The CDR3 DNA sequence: TGTGCCAGCAGGCGACAGGGGGCGGGTAATCAGCCCCAGCATTTT.

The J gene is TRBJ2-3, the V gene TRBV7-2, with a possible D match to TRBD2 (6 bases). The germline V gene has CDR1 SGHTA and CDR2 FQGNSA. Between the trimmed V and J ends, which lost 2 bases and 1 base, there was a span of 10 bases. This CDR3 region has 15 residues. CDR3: CASSLWEVGTDTQYF. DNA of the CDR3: TGTGCCAGCAGCTTATGGGAGGTCGGCACAGATACGCAGTATTTT.

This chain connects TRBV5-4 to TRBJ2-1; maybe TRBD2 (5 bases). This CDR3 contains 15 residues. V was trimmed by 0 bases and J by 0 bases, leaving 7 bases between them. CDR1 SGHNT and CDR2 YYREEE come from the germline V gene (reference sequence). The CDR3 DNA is TGTGCCAGCAGCTTGGTAGCGAACTCCTACAATGAGCAGTTCTTC. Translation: CASSLVANSYNEQFF.

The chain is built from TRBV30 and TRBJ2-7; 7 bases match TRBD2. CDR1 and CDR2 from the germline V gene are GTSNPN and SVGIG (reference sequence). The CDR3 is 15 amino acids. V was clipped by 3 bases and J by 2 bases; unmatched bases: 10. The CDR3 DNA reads TGTGCCTGGAGAGCGGCTGGGAGGGCGACCTACGAGCAGTACTTC. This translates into CAWRAAGRATYEQYF.

CDR3 region: CASRTHRGLSSGANVLTF. The CDR3 nucleotides read TGTGCCAGTAGGACTCACAGGGGGCTTAGCTCTGGGGCCAACGTCCTGACTTTC. This chain connects TRBV19 to TRBJ2-6; the match to TRBD1 covers 9 bases. With V trimmed by 6 bases and J by 0 bases, 9 bases remained unmatched. The germline V gene encodes CDR1 LNHDA and CDR2 SQIVND (reference sequence). The CDR3 sequence is 18 residues long.

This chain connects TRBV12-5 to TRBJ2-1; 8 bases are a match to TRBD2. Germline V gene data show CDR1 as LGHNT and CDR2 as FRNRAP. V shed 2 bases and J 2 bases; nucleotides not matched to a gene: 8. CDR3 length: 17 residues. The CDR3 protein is CASGLPVGRVTYNEQFF. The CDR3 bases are TGTGCTAGTGGTTTGCCCGTCGGGAGGGTAACCTACAATGAGCAGTTCTTC.

The CDR3 DNA follows: TGTGCCAGCAGCCCATTAGCAACAGATACGCAGTATTTT. Amino acids: CASSPLATDTQYF. The chain recombines TRBV7-2 with TRBJ2-3, with no clear D. Per germline, CDR1 SGHTA and CDR2 FQGNSA. CDR3 length: 13 residues. Trimming left V 5 bases short and J 3 bases short, with 9 bases between. Variable domain in full (rest from reference TRBV7-2 and TRBJ2-3): GAGVSQSPSNKVTEKGKDVELRCDPISGHTALYWYRQSLGQGLEFLIYFQGNSAPDKSGLPSDRFSAERTGGSVSTLTIQRTQQEDSAVYLCASSPLATDTQYFGPGTRLTVL.

The CDR3 DNA reads TGTGCCAGCAGTGGGTCTCAGGGGGGGAACACTGAAGCTTTCTTT. It is translated as CASSGSQGGNTEAFF. The chain combines TRBV6-1 with TRBJ1-1, with 7 bases lining up with TRBD1. Trimming took 4 bases from V and 1 from J; bases not matched to a gene: 6. CDR1 is MNHNS and CDR2 is SASEGT in the germline V gene. This CDR3 comprises 15 residues.

The CDR3, as DNA: TGTGCCAGCGCAGGGGTCCTAGCGGGAGTCACCGGGGAGCTGTTTTTT. Translating it yields CASAGVLAGVTGELFF. The chain combines TRBV5-6 with TRBJ2-2, with 10 bases aligning to TRBD2. The germline V gene encodes CDR1 SGHDT and CDR2 YYEEEE. Trimming at V came to 7 bases and at J to 4 bases, leaving 10 bases not matched to a gene. The CDR3 is made up of 16 amino acids.

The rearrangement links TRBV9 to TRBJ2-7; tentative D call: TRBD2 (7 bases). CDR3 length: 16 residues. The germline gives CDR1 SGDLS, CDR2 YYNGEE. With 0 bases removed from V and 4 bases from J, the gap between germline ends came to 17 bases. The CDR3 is CASSVGEGGHLYEQYF. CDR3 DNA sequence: TGTGCCAGCAGCGTAGGGGAGGGGGGGCACTTGTACGAGCAGTACTTC.

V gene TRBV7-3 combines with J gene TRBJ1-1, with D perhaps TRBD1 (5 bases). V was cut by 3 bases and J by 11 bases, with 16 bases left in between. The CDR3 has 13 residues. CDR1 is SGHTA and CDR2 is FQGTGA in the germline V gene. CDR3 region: CASSFARQSDAFF. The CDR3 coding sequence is TGTGCCAGCAGCTTCGCTAGACAGTCGGACGCTTTCTTT.

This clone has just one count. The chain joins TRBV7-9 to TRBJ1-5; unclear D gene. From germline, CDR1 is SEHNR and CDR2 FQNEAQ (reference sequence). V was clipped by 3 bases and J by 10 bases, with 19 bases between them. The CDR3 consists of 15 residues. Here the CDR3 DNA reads TGTGCCAGCAGCTTTTTCGGCGGCCGTAATGAACCCCAGCATTTT. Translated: CASSFFGGRNEPQHF. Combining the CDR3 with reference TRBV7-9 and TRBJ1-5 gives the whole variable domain DTGVSQNPRHKITKRGQNVTFRCDPISEHNRLYWYRQTLGQGPEFLTYFQNEAQLEKSRLLSDRFSAERPKGSFSTLEIQRTEQGDSAMYLCASSFFGGRNEPQHFGDGTRLSIL.

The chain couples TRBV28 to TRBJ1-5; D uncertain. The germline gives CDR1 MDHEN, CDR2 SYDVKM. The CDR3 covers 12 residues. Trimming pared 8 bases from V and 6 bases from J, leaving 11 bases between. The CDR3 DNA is TGTGCCAGCCGCACCTCTAGTCAGCCCCAGCATTTT. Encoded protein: CASRTSSQPQHF. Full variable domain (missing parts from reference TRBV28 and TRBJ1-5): DVKVTQSSRYLVKRTGEKVFLECVQDMDHENMFWYRQDPGLGLRLIYFSYDVKMKEKGDIPEGYSVSREKKERFSLILESASTNQTSMYLCASRTSSQPQHFGDGTRLSIL.

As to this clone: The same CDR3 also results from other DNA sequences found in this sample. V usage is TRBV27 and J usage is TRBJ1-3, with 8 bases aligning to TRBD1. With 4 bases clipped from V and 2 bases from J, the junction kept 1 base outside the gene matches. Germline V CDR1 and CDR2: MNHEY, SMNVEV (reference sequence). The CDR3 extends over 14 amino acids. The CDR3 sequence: CASSSGGAGNTIYF. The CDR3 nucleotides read TGTGCCAGCAGTTCAGGGGGCGCTGGAAACACCATATATTTT.

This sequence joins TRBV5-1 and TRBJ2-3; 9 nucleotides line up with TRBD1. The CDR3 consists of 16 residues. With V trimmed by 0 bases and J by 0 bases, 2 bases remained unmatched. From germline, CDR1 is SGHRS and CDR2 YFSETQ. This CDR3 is CASSLGGTGSTDTQYF. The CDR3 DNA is TGCGCCAGCAGCTTGGGGGGGACAGGGAGCACAGATACGCAGTATTTT.

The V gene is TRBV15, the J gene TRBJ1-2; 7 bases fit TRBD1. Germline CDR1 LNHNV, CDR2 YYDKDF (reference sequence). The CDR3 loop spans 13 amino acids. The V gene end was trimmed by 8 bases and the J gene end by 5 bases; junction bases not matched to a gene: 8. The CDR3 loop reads CATASDRIYGYTF. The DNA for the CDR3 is TGTGCCACCGCCTCGGACAGGATATATGGCTACACCTTC.

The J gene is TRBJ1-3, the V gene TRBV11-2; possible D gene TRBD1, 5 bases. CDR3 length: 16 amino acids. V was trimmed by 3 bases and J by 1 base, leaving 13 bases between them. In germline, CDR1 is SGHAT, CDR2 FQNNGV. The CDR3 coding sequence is TGTGCCAGCAGCTTCCGGGGGACTGGGTCTGGAAACACCATATATTTT. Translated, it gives CASSFRGTGSGNTIYF.

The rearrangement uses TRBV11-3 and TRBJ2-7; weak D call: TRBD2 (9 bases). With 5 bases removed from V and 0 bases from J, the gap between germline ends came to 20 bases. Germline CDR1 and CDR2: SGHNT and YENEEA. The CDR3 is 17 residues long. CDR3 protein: CASSPRGGRGPSYEQYF. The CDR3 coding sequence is TGTGCCAGCAGCCCGCGGGGGGGCAGGGGGCCCTCCTACGAGCAGTACTTC.